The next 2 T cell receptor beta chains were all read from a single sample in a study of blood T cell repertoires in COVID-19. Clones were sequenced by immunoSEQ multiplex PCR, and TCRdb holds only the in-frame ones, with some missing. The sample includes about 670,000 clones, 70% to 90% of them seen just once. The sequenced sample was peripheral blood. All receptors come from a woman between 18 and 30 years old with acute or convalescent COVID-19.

CDR3: CASSLWGGNYGYTF. DNA of the CDR3: TGTGCCAGCAGTTTATGGGGGGGAAACTATGGCTACACCTTC. V gene TRBV27 combines with J gene TRBJ1-2; D possibly corresponds to TRBD1 (5 bases). V lost 1 base and J lost 2, with 8 bases in between. Germline V gives CDR1 MNHEY, CDR2 SMNVEV (reference sequence). The CDR3 spans 14 residues.

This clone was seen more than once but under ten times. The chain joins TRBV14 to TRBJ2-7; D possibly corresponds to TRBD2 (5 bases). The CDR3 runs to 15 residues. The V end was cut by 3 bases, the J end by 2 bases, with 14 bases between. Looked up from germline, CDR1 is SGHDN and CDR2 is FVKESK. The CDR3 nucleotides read TGTGCCAGCAGCCACGCGTACGGGGAAACCTACGAGCAGTACTTC. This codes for CASSHAYGETYEQYF.